The text below deals with one T cell receptor beta chain. The CDR3 consists of 15 residues. Trimming left V 1 base short and J 3 bases short, with 12 bases between. Germline V CDR1 and CDR2: SGHAT, FQNNGV. With a J-beta primer mix and a sample-barcoded 5' primer, a second PCR ran 7 to 11 cycles. MiXCR, run by TCRdb on the 5' RACE reads, gives a single entry per CDR3 protein. The data contain some 760,000 distinct CDR3 sequences, 20% to 30% of them seen just once; the ten biggest clones take up under 4.5%. The data originate from a study of blood T cells in healthy people across ages. These data also featured in a second study, about T cells of mothers and their children.

Source material: blood. The chain links TRBV11-2 to TRBJ2-5, with D perhaps TRBD1 (6 bases). This TCR was recovered from a boy between 5 and 17 years old in good health. The CDR3 sequence: CASSLVGRDKETQYF. CDR3 coding DNA: TGTGCCAGCAGCTTAGTGGGACGGGACAAAGAGACCCAGTACTTC.